Listed here are 23 T cell receptor beta chains from one sample, sequenced in a study of blood T cells in healthy people across ages. Primed by a sample-barcoded 5' primer and a J-beta primer mix, a second PCR proceeded for 7 to 11 cycles. Via MiXCR, TCRdb re-called the 5' RACE reads, giving one row per CDR3 protein. Found here are 450,000 to 600,000 distinct CDR3 sequences, 27% of them singletons; the top ten hold roughly 3.5%. These data also formed part of another study, on T cells of mothers and their children.

Sequences were obtained from blood. Receptors originate from a boy aged 2 to 10 in good health.

V usage is TRBV7-9 and J usage is TRBJ2-5, with 8 bases that match TRBD1. Per the germline V gene, CDR1 is SEHNR and CDR2 is FQNEAQ (reference sequence). J was trimmed by 1 base and V by 5 bases; bases with no gene match: 9. The CDR3 contains 16 residues. CDR3 sequence: CASSTLGQEAQETQYF. CDR3 bases: TGTGCCAGCAGCACCCTGGGACAGGAAGCCCAAGAGACCCAGTACTTC.

This clonotype was seen a few times. The V and J genes are TRBV4-1 and TRBJ1-4; D might be TRBD1 (5 bases). Germline values: CDR1 MGHRA, CDR2 YSYEKL. This CDR3 has 14 residues. The V and J ends lost 2 bases and 8 bases respectively, with 12 bases between them. The DNA of the CDR3 is TGCGCCAGCAGCCAATGGAGGGACCGAGAAAAACTGTTTTTT. Its translation is CASSQWRDREKLFF.

This clonotype was counted only a few times. The V and J genes are TRBV20-1 and TRBJ2-7; D not resolved. The CDR3 consists of 12 residues. CDR1 and CDR2 (germline): DFQATT, SNEGSKA (reference sequence). The V and J ends lost 6 bases and 2 bases respectively, with 11 bases between them. As DNA, the CDR3 is TGCAGTGCCCCCCGAGGCGCCTACGAGCAGTACTTC. Residues: CSAPRGAYEQYF.

In its sample, this clonotype was seen a few times. V usage is TRBV6-1 and J usage is TRBJ2-7; TRBD1 is a possible D gene (6 bases). This CDR3 spans 15 amino acids. Germline loops: CDR1 MNHNS, CDR2 SASEGT. V was trimmed by 0 bases and J by 2 bases, leaving 11 bases between them. The CDR3 sequence: CASSEAQGSPYEQYF. For the CDR3, the DNA is TGTGCCAGCAGTGAAGCCCAGGGGTCCCCCTACGAGCAGTACTTC.

The chain couples TRBV12-3 or TRBV12-4 to TRBJ2-3, with D perhaps given as TRBD1 or TRBD2 (5 bases each). Trimming removed 5 bases from V and 5 bases from J, with 14 bases in between. The CDR3 loop spans 14 amino acids. The CDR3 protein is CASSPGGPRDTQYF. In DNA, the CDR3 is TGTGCCAGCAGTCCTGGGGGTCCTCGAGATACGCAGTATTTT.

The chain couples TRBV11-2 to TRBJ1-1; D might be TRBD1 (5 bases). Germline lookup yields CDR1 SGHAT and CDR2 FQNNGV. CDR3 length: 12 amino acids. The V gene lost 1 base and the J gene lost 10 bases, with 10 bases spanning the gap. The chain's CDR3 is CASSLGGRTAFF. The CDR3 nucleotides are TGTGCCAGCAGCTTAGGGGGCAGGACAGCTTTCTTT.

This clonotype was picked up a small number of times. The J gene is TRBJ1-3, the V gene TRBV14; D remains ambiguous. This CDR3 spans 12 amino acids. V was pared by 2 bases and J by 7 bases, with 6 bases between. Germline CDR1 is SGHDN and CDR2 is FVKESK. DNA of the CDR3: TGTGCCAGCAGCCAATTCGGGAACACCATATATTTT. It translates to CASSQFGNTIYF. Supplemented by reference TRBV14 and TRBJ1-3, the full variable domain reads EAGVTQFPSHSVIEKGQTVTLRCDPISGHDNLYWYRRVMGKEIKFLLHFVKESKQDESGMPNNRFLAERTGGTYSTLKVQPAELEDSGVYFCASSQFGNTIYFGEGSWLTVV.

This clonotype has ten or more counts. The gene calls are TRBV7-9 and TRBJ2-1; D is tentatively TRBD1 or TRBD2 (5 bases each). Germline V gives CDR1 SEHNR, CDR2 FQNEAQ (reference sequence). Trimming took 5 bases from V and 8 from J, leaving 10 bases between them. This CDR3 has 12 amino acids. The CDR3 is CASSPRGDEQFF. DNA for the CDR3: TGTGCCAGCAGCCCCAGAGGGGATGAGCAGTTCTTC.

This clonotype showed up just a few times. The rearrangement uses TRBV13 and TRBJ1-6; D perhaps matches TRBD1 (6 bases). The germline V gene encodes CDR1 PRHDT and CDR2 FYEKMQ (reference sequence). V lost 4 bases, J lost 8 bases, and 18 bases lay in between. This CDR3 comprises 16 residues. CDR3 amino acids: CASSSPGGSGDSPLHF. In DNA form, the CDR3 reads TGTGCCAGCAGCTCCCCGGGGGGCTCAGGGGATTCACCCCTCCACTTT.

V and J are TRBV4-1 and TRBJ2-3, with D perhaps TRBD2 (5 bases). CDR1 MGHRA and CDR2 YSYEKL come from the germline V gene. The CDR3 extends over 15 amino acids. The germline V and J ends were trimmed by 0 bases and 2 bases, with 9 bases remaining between them. The CDR3 DNA is TGCGCCAGCAGCCAAGATCGGCGGGCCACAGATACGCAGTATTTT. Amino acids: CASSQDRRATDTQYF.

The chain is built from TRBV20-1 and TRBJ2-1; 15 bases are shared with TRBD2. The germline gives CDR1 DFQATT, CDR2 SNEGSKA (reference sequence). J lost 9 bases, V lost 5 bases, and 5 bases had no gene match. The CDR3 length is 14 residues. The CDR3 DNA reads TGCAGTGCTTGGACTAGCGGGAGGGAAGCTGAGCAGTTCTTC. Protein sequence: CSAWTSGREAEQFF.

This clonotype has a handful of counts. The genes are TRBV24-1 and TRBJ1-2; a possible D gene is TRBD1 (5 bases). V shed 3 bases and J shed 9 bases, with 7 bases lying between them. Germline V lookup: CDR1 KGHDR, CDR2 SFDVKD. The length of the CDR3 is 11 residues. In nucleotides, the CDR3 is TGTGCCACCAGTGATGGGGGGAGCTACACCTTC. This translates into CATSDGGSYTF.

The rearrangement uses TRBV5-5 and TRBJ2-7; 7 bases fit TRBD1. The J call may be incorrect, as the DNA end agrees better with TRBJ2-1. Germline assignment: CDR1 SGHKS and CDR2 YYEKEE (reference sequence). The CDR3 has 14 amino acids. In nucleotides, the CDR3 is TGTGCCAGCAGCTTGGACAGGGGACCCAATGAGCAGTTCTTC. Translating it yields CASSLDRGPNEQFF.

The chain carries TRBV19 and TRBJ1-1; a weak D match, TRBD1 (6 bases). Trimming removed 7 bases from V and 3 bases from J, with 18 bases in between. Germline loops: CDR1 LNHDA, CDR2 SQIVND (reference sequence). There are 15 residues in the CDR3. For the CDR3, the DNA is TGTGCCAGTAAGCCCTTGGGCTCAGGGGACACTGAAGCTTTCTTT. It specifies CASKPLGSGDTEAFF.

The table lists this clonotype with a few counts. The CDR3 bases are TGTGCCAGCAGCAGCGGGACTAGCGGGAGGGCCCACTCCTACGAGCAGTACTTC. It encodes CASSSGTSGRAHSYEQYF. J is TRBJ2-7 and V is TRBV21-1; TRBD2 was called by the table and not checked on the DNA. TRBV21-1 is noted as a pseudogene. The CDR3 is 18 residues long.

V gene TRBV7-9 combines with J gene TRBJ2-7; 9 bases fit TRBD1. V shed 5 bases, J shed 2 bases, and the junction held 7 bases outside the gene matches. The germline gives CDR1 SEHNR, CDR2 FQNEAQ (reference sequence). The CDR3 covers 15 residues. The CDR3 sequence: CASSESDRGTYEQYF. The CDR3, as DNA: TGTGCCAGCAGCGAGTCGGACAGGGGAACCTACGAGCAGTACTTC.

This clonotype was counted between two and nine times. This chain links TRBV12-3 or TRBV12-4 with TRBJ1-4; a possible D gene is TRBD1 (5 bases). Trimming took off 1 base at V and 0 bases at J, with 18 bases between the two ends. The CDR3 covers 19 residues. For the CDR3, the DNA is TGTGCCAGCAGTTTAGATAAGTGGGACGAACGGGCAACTAATGAAAAACTGTTTTTT. Translated, it gives CASSLDKWDERATNEKLFF.

V and J are TRBV5-1 and TRBJ2-5; D unclear. The CDR3 has 13 amino acids. CDR1 SGHRS and CDR2 YFSETQ come from the germline V gene. V was trimmed by 2 bases and J by 1 base, leaving 6 bases between them. The CDR3 here is CASSFGAQETQYF. Written as DNA, the CDR3 is TGCGCCAGCAGCTTTGGTGCCCAAGAGACCCAGTACTTC.

There are a few counts of this clonotype. V gene TRBV29-1 combines with J gene TRBJ2-2; possibly TRBD1 or TRBD2 for D (5 bases each). The germline gives CDR1 SQVTM, CDR2 ANQGSEA. This CDR3 region has 14 residues. Trimming stripped 4 bases from V and 8 bases from J, with 17 bases between. In DNA form, the CDR3 reads TGCAGCGTTGGGGACGACCTTCTCGTGGGGGAGCTGTTTTTT. This codes for CSVGDDLLVGELFF.

This clonotype was counted a few times. The chain recombines TRBV25-1 with TRBJ1-1; D remains unclear. This CDR3 has 11 amino acids. Germline V gene sequence: CDR1 MGHDK, CDR2 SYGVNS. V lost 3 bases, J lost 12 bases, and 11 bases lay in between. The CDR3 DNA follows: TGTGCCAGCAGTGATTTGTGGTTGCCTTTCTTT. This encodes CASSDLWLPFF.

This clonotype appeared a few times. The chain employs TRBV3-1 and TRBJ2-5; no firm D call. The germline V gene encodes CDR1 LGHDT and CDR2 YNNKEL (reference sequence). Trimming cost V 0 bases and J 1 base, with 12 bases left between them. The CDR3 runs 16 residues. This chain's CDR3 is CASSQEAEILQETQYF. The CDR3 DNA reads as TGTGCCAGCAGCCAAGAGGCCGAAATACTCCAAGAGACCCAGTACTTC.

The chain joins TRBV10-3 to TRBJ2-4; 8 nucleotides match TRBD1. The V gene end was trimmed by 0 bases and the J gene end by 2 bases; junction bases not matched to a gene: 6. This CDR3 region has 17 residues. Per germline, CDR1 ENHRY and CDR2 SYGVKD. CDR3 bases: TGTGCCATCAGTGAGTCGAGCAGGGGGCTAACCAAAAACATTCAGTACTTC. It yields the protein CAISESSRGLTKNIQYF.

This rearrangement joins TRBV4-3 to TRBJ2-1, with 14 positions matching TRBD2. Germline lookup yields CDR1 LGHNA and CDR2 YSLEER. The CDR3 has 18 amino acids. With 0 bases clipped from V and 6 bases from J, the junction kept 7 bases outside the gene matches. The CDR3 bases are TGCGCCAGCAGCCAAGATAGAGAGGGGACTAGCGGGAGCAATGAGCAGTTCTTC. Amino acid sequence: CASSQDREGTSGSNEQFF.